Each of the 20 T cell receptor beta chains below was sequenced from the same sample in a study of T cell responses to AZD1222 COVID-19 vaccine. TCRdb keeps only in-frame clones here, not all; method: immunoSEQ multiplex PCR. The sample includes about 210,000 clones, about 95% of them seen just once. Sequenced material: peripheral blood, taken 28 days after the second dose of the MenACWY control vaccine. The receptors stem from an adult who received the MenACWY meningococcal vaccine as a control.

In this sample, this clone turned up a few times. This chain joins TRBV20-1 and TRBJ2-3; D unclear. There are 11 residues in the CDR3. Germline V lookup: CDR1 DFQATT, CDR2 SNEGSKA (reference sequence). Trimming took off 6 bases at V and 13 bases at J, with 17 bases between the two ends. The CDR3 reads CSAESASVKYF. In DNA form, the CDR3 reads TGCAGTGCGGAATCGGCCTCGGTCAAGTATTTT.

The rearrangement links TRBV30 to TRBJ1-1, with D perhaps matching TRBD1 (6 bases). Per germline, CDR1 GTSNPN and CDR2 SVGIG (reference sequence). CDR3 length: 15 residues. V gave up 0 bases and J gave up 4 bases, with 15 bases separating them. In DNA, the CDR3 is TGTGCCTGGAGTGTAACCGGGGGGGCGGGCACTGAAGCTTTCTTT. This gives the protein CAWSVTGGAGTEAFF. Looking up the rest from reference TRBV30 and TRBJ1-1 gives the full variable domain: SQTIHQWPATLVQPVGSPLSLECTVEGTSNPNLYWYRQAAGRGLQLLFYSVGIGQISSEVPQNLSASRPQDRQFILSSKKLLLSDSGFYLCAWSVTGGAGTEAFFGQGTRLTVV.

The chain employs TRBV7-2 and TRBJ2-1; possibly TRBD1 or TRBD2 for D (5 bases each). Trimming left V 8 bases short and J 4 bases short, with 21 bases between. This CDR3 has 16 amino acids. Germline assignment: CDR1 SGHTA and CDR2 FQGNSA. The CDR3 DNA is TGTGCCAGCGGACGTAGCGTGGGGGAGCCTTACAATGAGCAGTTCTTC. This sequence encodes CASGRSVGEPYNEQFF.

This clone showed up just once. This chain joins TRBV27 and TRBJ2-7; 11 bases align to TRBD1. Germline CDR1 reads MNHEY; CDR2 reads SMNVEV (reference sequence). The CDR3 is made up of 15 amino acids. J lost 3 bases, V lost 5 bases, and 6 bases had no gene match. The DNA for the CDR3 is TGTGCCAGCAGTAGACGGGACAGGGGGAACTACGAGCAGTACTTC. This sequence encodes CASSRRDRGNYEQYF.

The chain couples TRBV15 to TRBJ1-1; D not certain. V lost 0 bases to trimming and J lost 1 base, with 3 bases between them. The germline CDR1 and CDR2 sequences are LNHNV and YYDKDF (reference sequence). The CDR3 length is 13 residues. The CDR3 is CATSREANTEAFF. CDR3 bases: TGTGCCACCAGCAGAGAGGCGAACACTGAAGCTTTCTTT.

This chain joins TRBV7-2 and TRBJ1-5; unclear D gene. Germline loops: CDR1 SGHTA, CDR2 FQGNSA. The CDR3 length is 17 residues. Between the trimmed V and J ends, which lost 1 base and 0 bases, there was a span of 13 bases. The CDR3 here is CASSLDITRNSNQPQHF. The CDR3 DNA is TGTGCCAGCAGCTTAGATATCACCAGGAATAGCAATCAGCCCCAGCATTTT.

CDR3 DNA: TGTGCCAGCAGTTTAATCAGGACAGGGGAATACGAGCAGTACTTC. Amino acids: CASSLIRTGEYEQYF. The chain couples TRBV28 to TRBJ2-7; 9 bases are shared with TRBD1. The J segment lost 4 bases and the V segment lost 2 bases, leaving 6 bases of the junction unmatched. Germline CDR1 reads MDHEN; CDR2 reads SYDVKM. The CDR3 contains 15 residues.

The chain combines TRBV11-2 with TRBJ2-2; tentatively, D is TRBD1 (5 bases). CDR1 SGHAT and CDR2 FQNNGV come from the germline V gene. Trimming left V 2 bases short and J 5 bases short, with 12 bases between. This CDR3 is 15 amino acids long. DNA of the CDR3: TGTGCCAGCAGCTTACAAGGGGCGGAGACCGGGGAGCTGTTTTTT. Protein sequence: CASSLQGAETGELFF.

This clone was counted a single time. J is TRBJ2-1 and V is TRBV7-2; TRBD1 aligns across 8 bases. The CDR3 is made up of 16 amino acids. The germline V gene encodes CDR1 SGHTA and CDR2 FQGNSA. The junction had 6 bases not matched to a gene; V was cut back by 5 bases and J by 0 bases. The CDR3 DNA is TGTGCCAGCAGCCGGGACAGGACCTACTCCTACAATGAGCAGTTCTTC. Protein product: CASSRDRTYSYNEQFF. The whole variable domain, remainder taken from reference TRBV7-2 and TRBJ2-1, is GAGVSQSPSNKVTEKGKDVELRCDPISGHTALYWYRQSLGQGLEFLIYFQGNSAPDKSGLPSDRFSAERTGGSVSTLTIQRTQQEDSAVYLCASSRDRTYSYNEQFFGPGTRLTVL.

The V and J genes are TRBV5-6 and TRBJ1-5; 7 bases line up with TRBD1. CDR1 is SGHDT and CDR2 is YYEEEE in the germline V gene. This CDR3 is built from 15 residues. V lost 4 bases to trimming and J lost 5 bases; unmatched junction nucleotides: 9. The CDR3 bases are TGTGCCAGCAGCCCCCGGGACAGTCTACATCAGCCCCAGCATTTT. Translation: CASSPRDSLHQPQHF.

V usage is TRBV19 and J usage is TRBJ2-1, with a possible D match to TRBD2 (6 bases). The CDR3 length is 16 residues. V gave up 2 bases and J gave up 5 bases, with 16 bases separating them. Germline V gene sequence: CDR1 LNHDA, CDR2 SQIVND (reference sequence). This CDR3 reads CASSIPGGIGHNEQFF. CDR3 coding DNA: TGTGCCAGTAGTATACCGGGCGGGATAGGTCACAATGAGCAGTTCTTC. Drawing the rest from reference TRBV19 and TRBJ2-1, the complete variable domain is DGGITQSPKYLFRKEGQNVTLSCEQNLNHDAMYWYRQDPGQGLRLIYYSQIVNDFQKGDIAEGYSVSREKKESFPLTVTSAQKNPTAFYLCASSIPGGIGHNEQFFGPGTRLTVL.

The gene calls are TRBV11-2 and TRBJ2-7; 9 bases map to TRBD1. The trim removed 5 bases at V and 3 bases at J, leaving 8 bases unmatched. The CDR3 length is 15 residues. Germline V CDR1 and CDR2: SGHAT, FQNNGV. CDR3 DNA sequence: TGTGCCAGCAGCCGCAGGACAGGGGTGGGCTACGAGCAGTACTTC. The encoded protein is CASSRRTGVGYEQYF.

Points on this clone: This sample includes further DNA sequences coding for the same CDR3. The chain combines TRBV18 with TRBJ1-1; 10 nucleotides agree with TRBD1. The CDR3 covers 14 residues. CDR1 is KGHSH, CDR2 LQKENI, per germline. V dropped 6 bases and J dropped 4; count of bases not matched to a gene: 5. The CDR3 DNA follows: TGTGCCAGCTCCCAAGGACAGGGGGGCACTGAAGCTTTCTTT. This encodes CASSQGQGGTEAFF.

Here the CDR3 DNA reads TGCGCCAGCAGCTCCCGGACAGGGTTTAATTCACCCCTCCACTTT. Its translation is CASSSRTGFNSPLHF. The chain combines TRBV5-1 with TRBJ1-6, with 8 nucleotides matching TRBD1. The V segment lost 3 bases and the J segment 6 bases; nucleotides outside the gene matches: 5. CDR3 length: 15 residues. The germline CDR1 and CDR2 sequences are SGHRS and YFSETQ.

CDR3 sequence: CASSVPEPREGGPYEQYF. The CDR3 bases are TGTGCCAGCAGCGTCCCAGAACCCCGTGAGGGAGGGCCCTACGAGCAGTACTTC. V is TRBV9 and J is TRBJ2-7; 7 bases agree with TRBD2. The CDR3 is 18 amino acids. With 2 bases clipped from V and 2 bases from J, the junction kept 16 bases outside the gene matches. Germline V gives CDR1 SGDLS, CDR2 YYNGEE.

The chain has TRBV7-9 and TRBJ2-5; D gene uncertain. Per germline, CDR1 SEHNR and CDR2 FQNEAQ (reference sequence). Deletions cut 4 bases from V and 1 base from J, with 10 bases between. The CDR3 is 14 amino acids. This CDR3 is CASSSWTSQETQYF. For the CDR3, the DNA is TGTGCCAGCAGCTCATGGACGTCCCAAGAGACCCAGTACTTC.

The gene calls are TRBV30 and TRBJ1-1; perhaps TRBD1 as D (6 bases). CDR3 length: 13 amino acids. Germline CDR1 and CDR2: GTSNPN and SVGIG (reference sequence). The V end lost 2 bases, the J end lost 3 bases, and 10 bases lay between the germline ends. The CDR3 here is CAWSPTGHTEAFF. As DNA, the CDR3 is TGTGCCTGGAGTCCAACAGGGCACACTGAAGCTTTCTTT.

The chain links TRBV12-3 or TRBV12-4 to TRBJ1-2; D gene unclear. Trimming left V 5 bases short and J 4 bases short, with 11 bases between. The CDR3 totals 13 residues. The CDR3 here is CASSGAPIYGYTF. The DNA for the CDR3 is TGTGCCAGCAGTGGTGCACCGATCTATGGCTACACCTTC.

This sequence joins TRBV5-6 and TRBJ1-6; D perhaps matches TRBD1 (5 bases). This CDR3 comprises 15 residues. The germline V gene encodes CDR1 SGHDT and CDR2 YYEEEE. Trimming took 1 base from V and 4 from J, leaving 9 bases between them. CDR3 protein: CASSLLGGYNSPLHF. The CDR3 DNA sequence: TGTGCCAGCAGCTTGCTGGGGGGATATAATTCACCCCTCCACTTT.

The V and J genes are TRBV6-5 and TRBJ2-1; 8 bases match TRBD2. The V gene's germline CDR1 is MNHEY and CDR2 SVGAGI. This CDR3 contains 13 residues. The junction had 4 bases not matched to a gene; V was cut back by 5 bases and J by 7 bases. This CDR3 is CASSSGSGNEQFF. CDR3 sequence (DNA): TGTGCCAGCAGTAGCGGGAGTGGTAATGAGCAGTTCTTC.